This T cell receptor (beta chain) is from a study of tumor-infiltrating lymphocytes in primary liver carcinoma. Study-wide context: The patients comprised men and women between the ages of 30 and 69 years. Tissue type made little difference to sample yields of roughly 3.5 to 8 million productive TCRbeta reads.

About this clonotype: Its antigen remains unknown.

Making TCR beta cDNA involved approximately 480 ng total RNA and a constant-region primer. Library construction for TCR beta comprised three nested multiplex PCR rounds performed with slightly modified ARM-PCR. TCRdb re-called the multiplex PCR reads with MiXCR, one entry per CDR3 protein. Counted here are about 130,000 distinct CDR3 sequences, 64% occurring once; the ten biggest clones make up about 8%. The source material, about 18-31 mg of unsorted bulk tissue, was used to co-extract RNA and DNA. Study observations and caveats: With p = 0.039, the top-250-clone fraction in tumors significantly exceeded that in blood.

This receptor was identified in a woman in her sixties or seventies with primary liver carcinoma and hepatitis B virus infection. The specimen was liver tumor tissue from sampling region 3. Subset denoted: tumor region T3, left-lateral pole.

The CDR3 DNA reads TGCAGCGCTAGCGGCCTGGGAGATATGCGGTATTTT. This translates into CSASGLGDMRYF. This chain connects TRBV29-1 to TRBJ2-3; 7 positions match TRBD2. The trim removed 7 bases at V and 14 bases at J, leaving 15 bases unmatched. This CDR3 comprises 12 residues. Germline CDR1 SQVTM, CDR2 ANQGSEA.